This TCR beta chain was sequenced during a study of immune evolution from preneoplasia to lung adenocarcinoma. Study-wide points: Compared with EGFR-mutant or double wild-type lesions, KRAS-mutant nodules were more clonal.

H&E slides confirmed each diagnosis, reviewed by two pathologists independently. Some clones are missing from TCRdb's copy, which holds only in-frame ones; the method was immunoSEQ multiplex PCR. The table shows about 4,600 clones, with roughly 85% occurring only once. The CDR3 totals 16 residues. Germline-derived CDR1 and CDR2 are KGHSH and LQKENI. A remark on this clone: Its antigen is not identified. At one of its ends the junction is not consistent with the germline gene, which may arise from a read error.

The sample taken for sequencing was FFPE invasive lung adenocarcinoma tissue. This sequence originates from a person aged 45 to 60 with lung adenocarcinoma. V usage is TRBV18 and J usage is TRBJ2-7, with TRBD1 matching over 8 bases. In DNA form, the CDR3 reads TGTGTCAGCAATTCAGGGGGCGCGAGGATTTCCTACGAGCAGTACTTC. It translates to CVSNSGGARISYEQYF.